This T cell receptor beta chain was identified in a study of blood T cells in healthy people across ages. Study-level findings and limits: Diversity was higher, and naive CD4+ cells more numerous, in long-lived donors than in aged donors.

Combining a sample-barcoded 5' primer with a J-beta primer mix, a second PCR ran for roughly 7 to 12 cycles. Every sample gave at least 2.5 million paired-end reads containing CDR3. In TCRdb, the 5' RACE reads were re-called with MiXCR into one record per CDR3 protein. The table records 600,000 to 1,000,000 distinct CDR3 sequences, roughly 60% of them present only once. This CDR3 contains 14 residues. V was clipped by 2 bases and J by 7 bases; unmatched bases: 7. In germline, CDR1 is MNHEY, CDR2 SVGEGT. As to this clonotype: The target antigen is unknown.

Healthy Caucasian individuals from Russia aged about 6 to 95 were enrolled as donors. Peripheral blood from each donor was collected in a volume of 9.5 to 10 milliliters. The specimen sequenced was blood. The chain combines TRBV6-2 or TRBV6-3 with TRBJ1-2; TRBD1 matches at 7 bases. This receptor was identified in a man aged 30 to 45 in good health. The CDR3 coding sequence is TGTGCCAGCAGTTACCGGGGGACAGAGGGTGGCTACACCTTC. It codes for CASSYRGTEGGYTF.